Described below is a single T cell receptor (beta chain) sequence and its context. This entry comes from a study of memory CD4+ T cells and cytomegalovirus serostatus. The method was immunoSEQ multiplex PCR; TCRdb's version includes in-frame clones alone and lacks a portion of them. In the table there are around 62,000 clones, roughly 76% of which are singletons. The CDR3 covers 13 residues. The germline V and J ends were trimmed by 8 bases and 3 bases, with 10 bases remaining between them. CDR1 is ENHRY and CDR2 is SYGVKD in the germline V gene. The sort gate was single viable CD3+CD4+CD8-CD45RO+ cells for memory CD4+ T cells.

Source material: memory CD4+ T cells from blood. The source of this sequence is an adult in good health and CMV-seropositive. This rearrangement joins TRBV10-3 to TRBJ2-2; D unresolved. The CDR3 coding sequence is TGTGCCATCGGGGATACTGACACCGGGGAGCTGTTTTTT. Its translation is CAIGDTDTGELFF.